The 19 T cell receptor beta chains below were found in one sample sequenced in a study of blood T cell repertoires in COVID-19. Libraries were prepared by immunoSEQ multiplex PCR; TCRdb keeps only in-frame clonotypes and omits some of them. The sample lists approximately 220,000 clones; about 80% were seen once. The sequencing input was PBMCs or T cells enriched from blood (not recorded which). Receptors were obtained from a woman between 35 and 50 years old with acute COVID-19.

This clone is a singleton in its sample. J is TRBJ2-1 and V is TRBV30; 10 bases are a match to TRBD2. The germline V gene encodes CDR1 GTSNPN and CDR2 SVGIG (reference sequence). This CDR3 has 13 residues. Germline trimming cut 4 bases from V and 9 bases from J; bases unmatched to any gene: 6. As DNA, the CDR3 is TGTGCCTGGACGAGCGGGAGGGCCGCTGAGCAGTTCTTC. Protein product: CAWTSGRAAEQFF.

The rearrangement joins TRBV24-1 to TRBJ2-3; 7 bases are a match to TRBD1. Germline lookup yields CDR1 KGHDR and CDR2 SFDVKD. The length of the CDR3 is 15 residues. J gave up 7 bases and V 4 bases, and 10 bases lay outside the gene matches. The DNA of the CDR3 is TGTGCCACCAGTGACCCCGACAGGGTGGAGAATACGCAGTATTTT. This gives the protein CATSDPDRVENTQYF.

The genes are TRBV19 and TRBJ1-2; 10 bases are shared with TRBD1. The V gene's germline CDR1 is LNHDA and CDR2 SQIVND (reference sequence). Trimming at V came to 6 bases and at J to 8 bases, leaving 3 bases not matched to a gene. The CDR3 is 12 residues long. The CDR3 DNA reads as TGTGCCAGTAGGCTGGGACAGGGGGGCTACACCTTC. It specifies CASRLGQGGYTF.

This chain joins TRBV30 and TRBJ2-7; D perhaps matches TRBD2 (6 bases). The germline V and J ends were trimmed by 8 bases and 3 bases, with 14 bases remaining between them. The CDR3 sequence is 12 residues long. Germline V lookup: CDR1 GTSNPN, CDR2 SVGIG (reference sequence). In DNA form, the CDR3 reads TGTGCCGCTTCGCGGCGGGACTACGAGCAGTACTTC. Translation: CAASRRDYEQYF.

The J gene is TRBJ2-5, the V gene TRBV12-3 or TRBV12-4; D not certain. V lost 5 bases, J lost 13 bases, and 14 bases lay in between. The CDR3 length is 11 residues. CDR3 sequence (DNA): TGTGCCAGCAGTCGCAGGCAGTTTTTGTACTTC. Translation: CASSRRQFLYF.

The V gene is TRBV6-5, the J gene TRBJ2-2, with TRBD2 matching 8 bases. Germline V gives CDR1 MNHEY, CDR2 SVGAGI. The V segment lost 2 bases and the J segment 9 bases; nucleotides outside the gene matches: 8. The CDR3 has 15 amino acids. CDR3 bases: TGTGCCAGCAGTTACGAGCCAGCGGGGGCGCGGGAGCTGTTTTTT. Its translation is CASSYEPAGARELFF.

The chain joins TRBV4-3 to TRBJ2-3; D gene uncertain. The CDR3 spans 15 residues. The V gene's germline CDR1 is LGHNA and CDR2 YSLEER. Trimming stripped 6 bases from V and 0 bases from J, with 13 bases between. CDR3 in amino acids: CASSLTAPSTDTQYF. In DNA form, the CDR3 reads TGCGCCAGCAGTCTTACTGCCCCAAGCACAGATACGCAGTATTTT.

The rearrangement joins TRBV30 to TRBJ2-1, with 13 positions matching TRBD2. Germline V gives CDR1 GTSNPN, CDR2 SVGIG (reference sequence). The CDR3 sequence is 16 residues long. Unmatched junction bases numbered 9, after V lost 0 bases and J lost 10 bases. The CDR3 region is CAWSVSPGLAGTEQFF. For the CDR3, the DNA is TGTGCCTGGAGTGTAAGTCCGGGACTAGCGGGGACCGAGCAGTTCTTC. The complete variable domain, with remaining parts taken from reference TRBV30 and TRBJ2-1, reads SQTIHQWPATLVQPVGSPLSLECTVEGTSNPNLYWYRQAAGRGLQLLFYSVGIGQISSEVPQNLSASRPQDRQFILSSKKLLLSDSGFYLCAWSVSPGLAGTEQFFGPGTRLTVL.

CDR3 nucleotide sequence: TGTGCCAGCTCACCAGCAGACGGGGTCTCCTACGAGCAGTACTTC. Residues: CASSPADGVSYEQYF. This chain connects TRBV18 to TRBJ2-7, with D possibly matching TRBD2 (5 bases). The CDR3 has 15 amino acids. CDR1 is KGHSH, CDR2 LQKENI, per germline. The germline V and J ends were trimmed by 2 bases and 0 bases, with 11 bases remaining between them.

This chain joins TRBV5-8 and TRBJ1-5; D is possibly TRBD1 (5 bases). Germline assignment: CDR1 SGHTS and CDR2 YDEGEE. V was clipped by 0 bases and J by 6 bases, with 10 bases between them. The CDR3 sequence is 14 residues long. The CDR3 DNA sequence: TGTGCCAGCAGCTTGGGGCAGGGTAGTCAGCCCCAGCATTTT. Translating gives CASSLGQGSQPQHF.

This chain uses TRBV5-1 with TRBJ1-5; the D is unclear. The CDR3 consists of 16 residues. In germline, CDR1 is SGHRS, CDR2 YFSETQ. Trimming stripped 1 base from V and 0 bases from J, with 11 bases between. In DNA, the CDR3 is TGCGCCAGCAGCTTGACAGCAAGGAATAGCAATCAGCCCCAGCATTTT. It yields the protein CASSLTARNSNQPQHF.

The J gene is TRBJ2-1, the V gene TRBV27, with 11 nucleotides matching TRBD2. V gave up 3 bases and J gave up 4 bases; unmatched junction bases: 5. Germline-derived CDR1 and CDR2 are MNHEY and SMNVEV (reference sequence). This CDR3 spans 16 amino acids. The CDR3 bases are TGTGCCAGCAGTTTTTTAGCGGGGGGGCTTTACAATGAGCAGTTCTTC. Translation gives CASSFLAGGLYNEQFF.

This chain links TRBV7-8 with TRBJ1-1; D gene unclear. V was cut by 2 bases and J by 10 bases, with 17 bases left in between. The germline gives CDR1 SGHVS, CDR2 FQNEAQ. The CDR3 has 14 residues. The CDR3 protein is CASSLRTPSSLAFF. The CDR3 nucleotides read TGTGCCAGCAGCTTACGTACCCCCTCATCACTAGCTTTCTTT.

V and J are TRBV7-9 and TRBJ2-2, with TRBD2 matching 7 bases. Germline values: CDR1 SEHNR, CDR2 FQNEAQ (reference sequence). The CDR3 spans 16 residues. The trim removed 6 bases at V and 2 bases at J, leaving 9 bases unmatched. CDR3 DNA sequence: TGTGCCAGCAGAGGACGGGAGGCTCGAAACACCGGGGAGCTGTTTTTT. It encodes CASRGREARNTGELFF. Looking up the rest from reference TRBV7-9 and TRBJ2-2 gives the full variable domain: DTGVSQNPRHKITKRGQNVTFRCDPISEHNRLYWYRQTLGQGPEFLTYFQNEAQLEKSRLLSDRFSAERPKGSFSTLEIQRTEQGDSAMYLCASRGREARNTGELFFGEGSRLTVL.

The rearrangement joins TRBV18 to TRBJ1-4; TRBD1 is a possible D gene (5 bases). V was clipped by 3 bases and J by 7 bases, with 15 bases between them. Germline values: CDR1 KGHSH, CDR2 LQKENI. The CDR3 has 15 residues. CDR3 coding DNA: TGTGCCAGCTCACCCCAGGGTGCCAAGTTTGAAAAACTGTTTTTT. It codes for CASSPQGAKFEKLFF.

The rearrangement joins TRBV18 to TRBJ1-1; D gene ambiguous. This CDR3 comprises 16 residues. V was trimmed by 2 bases and J by 0 bases, leaving 13 bases between them. Germline assignment: CDR1 KGHSH and CDR2 LQKENI. CDR3 nucleotide sequence: TGTGCCAGCTCACCAAGTTTGCAGACTATGAACACTGAAGCTTTCTTT. Protein product: CASSPSLQTMNTEAFF.

The chain is built from TRBV4-1 and TRBJ2-4, with 10 nucleotides matching TRBD2. Germline V CDR1 and CDR2: MGHRA, YSYEKL. With 1 base clipped from V and 1 base from J, the junction kept 13 bases outside the gene matches. The CDR3 runs 20 residues. CDR3 amino acids: CASSQVAPPGTSAAKNIQYF. The CDR3 nucleotides are TGCGCCAGCAGCCAAGTGGCCCCCCCCGGGACTAGCGCTGCCAAAAACATTCAGTACTTC.

The V and J genes are TRBV7-8 and TRBJ1-1, with 9 positions matching TRBD1. CDR3 length equals 16 residues. J was trimmed by 4 bases and V by 5 bases; bases with no gene match: 11. CDR1 and CDR2 (germline): SGHVS, FQNEAQ. The CDR3 DNA sequence: TGTGCCAGCAGCCGACCCGGGACAGGGCGGTTCACTGAAGCTTTCTTT. The encoded protein is CASSRPGTGRFTEAFF.

This chain connects TRBV4-3 to TRBJ1-4; the match to TRBD1 covers 9 bases. In germline, CDR1 is LGHNA, CDR2 YSLEER. This CDR3 region has 15 residues. V shed 3 bases, J shed 5 bases, and the junction held 4 bases outside the gene matches. The DNA for the CDR3 is TGCGCCAGCAGCCAGGGACAGGGACCAAATGAAAAACTGTTTTTT. Amino acid sequence: CASSQGQGPNEKLFF.